This record concerns one T cell receptor (beta chain) sequence. Antigen unknown. CDR3 length equals 16 residues. Germline CDR1 ENHRY, CDR2 SYGVKD. V was shortened by 2 bases and J by 0 bases, with 13 bases between the two germline ends. TCRdb re-derived calls from the 5' RACE reads in MiXCR, one entry per CDR3 protein. The sample has fewer than 250,000 distinct CDR3 sequences; around 7% are singletons. This specimen comes from a study of identical twins. Findings of the study overall: Conclusions were based on cross-sectional statistical analysis, without following the same donors.

Another study also made use of these data, one on yellow fever vaccine responses in identical twins.

This receptor was identified in a woman aged 18 to 35 in good health. Sequencing was done on a sample of memory (CD45RO+) T cells sorted from blood. This chain joins TRBV10-3 and TRBJ1-1, with D unresolved. As DNA, the CDR3 is TGTGCCATCAGTGAGACAAGGGCGGGGATGAACACTGAAGCTTTCTTT. This encodes CAISETRAGMNTEAFF.